These 27 T cell receptor beta chains were sequenced from one sample in a study of PD-L1 blockade in urothelial cancer. The time point was: peripheral blood 6 weeks after treatment start. Clones were sequenced by immunoSEQ multiplex PCR, and TCRdb holds only the in-frame ones, with some missing. This table has approximately 83,000 clones, over 65% appearing once. Sequenced here: PBMCs, sampled around atezolizumab (anti-PD-L1) treatment. The receptors originated from a man between 65 and 85 years old with urothelial cancer.

The rearrangement links TRBV5-1 to TRBJ1-1, with 7 nucleotides matching TRBD1. Looked up from germline, CDR1 is SGHRS and CDR2 is YFSETQ. This CDR3 is built from 15 residues. Unmatched junction bases numbered 6, after V lost 3 bases and J lost 1 base. Here the CDR3 reads CASSSHTGENTEAFF. The CDR3 coding sequence is TGCGCCAGCAGCTCCCATACAGGGGAGAACACTGAAGCTTTCTTT.

About this clone itself: The same CDR3 arises from other DNA sequences in this sample as well. V gene TRBV7-8 combines with J gene TRBJ2-7; possible D gene TRBD1, 5 bases. From germline, CDR1 is SGHVS and CDR2 FQNEAQ. Trimming removed 3 bases from V and 3 bases from J, with 12 bases in between. The CDR3 consists of 14 residues. CDR3 nucleotides: TGTGCCAGCAGCTTCGGGCAGGGATACTACGAGCAGTACTTC. Protein: CASSFGQGYYEQYF.

A single count supports this clone. The J gene is TRBJ2-2, the V gene TRBV12-5; D is unclear. The CDR3 spans 14 residues. Germline CDR1 LGHNT, CDR2 FRNRAP. The V and J ends lost 8 bases and 0 bases respectively, with 10 bases between them. DNA of the CDR3: TGTGCTAGTATACTTACCTCGAACACCGGGGAGCTGTTTTTT. Residues: CASILTSNTGELFF.

This clone appeared a few times. The rearrangement links TRBV29-1 to TRBJ1-1; TRBD1 aligns across 7 bases. The CDR3 runs 12 residues. Germline CDR1 reads SQVTM; CDR2 reads ANQGSEA. The CDR3 DNA reads as TGCACATCCCGGAGACAGGGCACTGAAGCTTTCTTT. This codes for CTSRRQGTEAFF.

The rearrangement uses TRBV28 and TRBJ1-5, with a tentative D call TRBD1 (5 bases). Germline lookup yields CDR1 MDHEN and CDR2 SYDVKM. The CDR3 length is 13 residues. V shed 8 bases and J shed 3 bases, with 11 bases lying between them. This CDR3 is CASGARINQPQHF. CDR3 sequence (DNA): TGTGCCAGCGGGGCCAGGATCAATCAGCCCCAGCATTTT.

The chain employs TRBV10-2 and TRBJ1-5, with D unresolved. Germline V gene sequence: CDR1 WSHSY, CDR2 SAAADI. V was shortened by 4 bases and J by 2 bases, with 15 bases between the two germline ends. This CDR3 comprises 16 residues. CDR3 amino acids: CASSVEGKGGNQPQHF. The CDR3 DNA is TGCGCCAGCAGTGTAGAGGGAAAAGGTGGCAATCAGCCCCAGCATTTT.

This clone was counted between two and nine times. The chain joins TRBV7-8 to TRBJ2-1; 10 bases are a match to TRBD2. The CDR3 spans 15 residues. Unmatched junction bases numbered 4, after V lost 2 bases and J lost 6 bases. Germline V gives CDR1 SGHVS, CDR2 FQNEAQ. This CDR3 reads CASSLLGLASNEQFF. CDR3 nucleotides: TGTGCCAGCAGCTTATTGGGACTAGCGTCCAATGAGCAGTTCTTC. The variable domain in full, completed from reference TRBV7-8 and TRBJ2-1, reads GAGVSQSPRYKVAKRGQDVALRCDPISGHVSLFWYQQALGQGPEFLTYFQNEAQLDKSGLPSDRFFAERPEGSVSTLKIQRTQQEDSAVYLCASSLLGLASNEQFFGPGTRLTVL.

The chain employs TRBV19 and TRBJ1-1; 9 bases are a match to TRBD1. Germline-derived CDR1 and CDR2 are LNHDA and SQIVND (reference sequence). This CDR3 spans 13 amino acids. The V segment lost 7 bases and the J segment 4 bases; nucleotides outside the gene matches: 4. The CDR3 nucleotides read TGTGCCAGTACCCCGACAGGGGGCACTGAAGCTTTCTTT. It specifies CASTPTGGTEAFF. Filled out from reference TRBV19 and TRBJ1-1, the complete variable domain reads DGGITQSPKYLFRKEGQNVTLSCEQNLNHDAMYWYRQDPGQGLRLIYYSQIVNDFQKGDIAEGYSVSREKKESFPLTVTSAQKNPTAFYLCASTPTGGTEAFFGQGTRLTVV.

The J gene is TRBJ2-3, the V gene TRBV6-4; a weak D match, TRBD2 (5 bases). CDR1 is MRHNA, CDR2 SNTAGT, per germline. V was trimmed by 3 bases and J by 4 bases, leaving 8 bases between them. The CDR3 is made up of 13 amino acids. CDR3: CASSETIADTQYF. The DNA for the CDR3 is TGTGCCAGCAGTGAGACTATCGCAGATACGCAGTATTTT.

V usage is TRBV30 and J usage is TRBJ1-3, with TRBD1 identical over 10 bases. Trimming removed 5 bases from V and 3 bases from J; junction bases left unmatched: 4. Germline CDR1 and CDR2: GTSNPN and SVGIG (reference sequence). The CDR3 has 14 amino acids. DNA for the CDR3: TGTGCCTGGCAGACAGGGGGCAGTGGAAACACCATATATTTT. It specifies CAWQTGGSGNTIYF.

The chain couples TRBV29-1 to TRBJ2-3; 12 bases agree with TRBD2. The CDR3 consists of 14 residues. V gave up 5 bases and J gave up 1 base; unmatched junction bases: 1. Germline V gives CDR1 SQVTM, CDR2 ANQGSEA. Here the CDR3 DNA reads TGCAGCGTTCGACTAGCGGGAGGCACAGATACGCAGTATTTT. Encoded protein: CSVRLAGGTDTQYF.

The chain has TRBV27 and TRBJ1-6; 7 bases are shared with TRBD1. In germline, CDR1 is MNHEY, CDR2 SMNVEV (reference sequence). The CDR3 is made up of 16 amino acids. The V and J ends lost 6 bases and 5 bases, in that order; junction bases with no gene match: 10. The CDR3, as DNA: TGTGCCAGCAGATCAGGGACAGCCCTCGATAATTCACCCCTCCACTTT. Its protein is CASRSGTALDNSPLHF.

The rearrangement links TRBV4-2 to TRBJ2-7, with a weak D call TRBD2 (7 bases). Trimming pared 4 bases from V and 2 bases from J, leaving 12 bases between. This CDR3 comprises 14 residues. CDR1 is LGHNA, CDR2 YNFKEQ, per germline. The CDR3 loop reads CASSRRGGTYEQYF. For the CDR3, the DNA is TGTGCCAGCAGCCGGAGGGGGGGGACCTACGAGCAGTACTTC.

This clone was counted once. The V and J genes are TRBV11-2 and TRBJ2-5, with no clear D. The V end lost 0 bases, the J end lost 1 base, and 6 bases lay between the germline ends. CDR1 and CDR2 from the germline V gene are SGHAT and FQNNGV. CDR3 size: 14 residues. The CDR3 reads CASSLETGQETQYF. CDR3 nucleotides: TGTGCCAGCAGCTTAGAGACTGGCCAAGAGACCCAGTACTTC.

This clone is a singleton in its sample. CDR3 protein: CASSQFGDEAFF. The CDR3 DNA reads as TGTGCCAGCAGCCAATTCGGAGACGAAGCTTTCTTT. The chain carries TRBV14 and TRBJ1-1; D is ambiguous. V lost 2 bases and J 8 bases, leaving 9 bases between the germline ends. From germline, CDR1 is SGHDN and CDR2 FVKESK. The CDR3 spans 12 residues.

The V and J genes are TRBV6-1 and TRBJ2-7; 7 positions agree with TRBD2. Germline trimming cut 1 base from V and 7 bases from J; bases unmatched to any gene: 10. Germline V gives CDR1 MNHNS, CDR2 SASEGT. The length of the CDR3 is 15 residues. The DNA for the CDR3 is TGTGCCAGCAGTGAAGGGCGCAGAGCGGGAAAAGAGCAGTACTTC. It specifies CASSEGRRAGKEQYF.

As DNA, the CDR3 is TGTGCCAGCAGTGACAGGGGCGAGGGGGATACGCAGTATTTT. It yields the protein CASSDRGEGDTQYF. This chain links TRBV6-6 with TRBJ2-3; TRBD1 matches at 8 bases. The CDR3 is 14 amino acids. Germline CDR1 MNHNY, CDR2 SVGAGI (reference sequence). The J segment lost 6 bases and the V segment lost 5 bases, leaving 7 bases of the junction unmatched.

The chain recombines TRBV7-2 with TRBJ1-1; 8 nucleotides line up with TRBD1. In germline, CDR1 is SGHTA, CDR2 FQGNSA. The CDR3 consists of 13 residues. The V and J ends lost 3 bases and 8 bases, in that order; junction bases with no gene match: 5. The CDR3 DNA reads as TGTGCCAGCAGCTTTGGACAGGGAAGGGAAGCTTTCTTT. As protein: CASSFGQGREAFF.

The chain recombines TRBV10-2 with TRBJ1-5, with D possibly being TRBD1 (6 bases). V shed 3 bases and J shed 5 bases, with 8 bases lying between them. The CDR3 is 13 amino acids. Germline values: CDR1 WSHSY, CDR2 SAAADI. The CDR3 here is CASSDQGHQPQHF. CDR3 bases: TGCGCCAGCAGTGACCAGGGGCATCAGCCCCAGCATTTT.

The V and J genes are TRBV14 and TRBJ1-1; unclear D gene. CDR1 and CDR2 (germline): SGHDN, FVKESK. The CDR3 contains 14 residues. V gave up 0 bases and J gave up 3 bases, with 8 bases separating them. This CDR3 reads CASSQDLEDTEAFF. CDR3 sequence (DNA): TGTGCCAGCAGCCAAGACTTAGAAGACACTGAAGCTTTCTTT.

This clone appeared a single time. The chain recombines TRBV6-1 with TRBJ1-4; 7 bases agree with TRBD1. After removal of 3 bases from V and 4 bases from J, the junction contained 2 bases not matched to a gene. Germline CDR1 and CDR2: MNHNS and SASEGT. This CDR3 has 14 amino acids. The CDR3 loop is CASSDRGFNEKLFF. CDR3 bases: TGTGCCAGCAGTGACAGGGGGTTTAATGAAAAACTGTTTTTT.

Of note for this clone: This CDR3 is also generated by other DNA sequences in the sample. The CDR3 loop is CASSYPLAGDTDTQYF. DNA of the CDR3: TGTGCCAGCAGTTACCCCCTAGCGGGCGACACAGATACGCAGTATTTT. V gene TRBV6-6 combines with J gene TRBJ2-3; 8 bases fit TRBD2. With 2 bases clipped from V and 2 bases from J, the junction kept 6 bases outside the gene matches. CDR1 is MNHNY, CDR2 SVGAGI, per germline (reference sequence). The CDR3 sequence is 16 residues long.

This chain joins TRBV4-1 and TRBJ2-2, with D possibly matching TRBD2 (6 bases). The germline CDR1 and CDR2 sequences are MGHRA and YSYEKL. The CDR3 spans 16 residues. V was shortened by 1 base and J by 4 bases, with 13 bases between the two germline ends. The CDR3 protein is CASSQVGRELTGELFF. The CDR3, as DNA: TGCGCCAGCAGCCAAGTCGGGCGGGAACTCACCGGGGAGCTGTTTTTT.

This clone showed up just once. CDR3 bases: TGTGCCAGCAGCTTAGCGGGGGGGAACACCGGGGAGCTGTTTTTT. Its protein product is CASSLAGGNTGELFF. The genes are TRBV7-8 and TRBJ2-2; a weak D match, TRBD2 (6 bases). Trimming cost V 0 bases and J 1 base, with 6 bases left between them. CDR1 is SGHVS, CDR2 FQNEAQ, per germline. The CDR3 runs 15 residues.

DNA for the CDR3: TGTGCCAGCAGTTTTGGAGATTACGAGCAGTACTTC. This sequence encodes CASSFGDYEQYF. The V and J genes are TRBV28 and TRBJ2-7; D gene unclear. Germline CDR1 reads MDHEN; CDR2 reads SYDVKM. The V end was cut by 3 bases, the J end by 4 bases, with 7 bases between. CDR3 length equals 12 residues.

The chain recombines TRBV4-3 with TRBJ2-1; 9 bases align to TRBD2. Trimming cost V 0 bases and J 6 bases; bases outside gene matches: 12. The V gene's germline CDR1 is LGHNA and CDR2 YSLEER. The CDR3 consists of 18 residues. In DNA, the CDR3 is TGCGCCAGCAGCCAAGAATTTTCGCGGGAGGGTGTGTCCAATGAGCAGTTCTTC. Protein product: CASSQEFSREGVSNEQFF.

This chain connects TRBV10-3 to TRBJ1-4, with D maybe TRBD1 (5 bases). The CDR3 loop spans 15 amino acids. The germline CDR1 and CDR2 sequences are ENHRY and SYGVKD. V shed 0 bases and J shed 8 bases, with 13 bases lying between them. The CDR3 DNA reads as TGTGCCATCAGTGAGTCCGGGGGTCTTGGAGAAAAACTGTTTTTT. Translating gives CAISESGGLGEKLFF.